These T cell receptor beta chains were read from a single sample in a study of blood T cells in healthy people across ages. MiXCR was run by TCRdb on the 5' RACE reads, yielding one entry per CDR3 protein. The sample records 800,000 or so distinct CDR3 sequences, 20% to 30% being singletons. This sample also appeared in a second study, on T cells of mothers and their children.

The sequencing sample was made of blood. The receptors come from a boy between 10 and 17 years old in good health. The CDR3 runs from the conserved cysteine through the conserved F or W. The D gene is left open where the match is weak. Expanded clones are given a class, and other clones once, few, many or no size at all.

>.|.|TRBV7-6|TRBJ1-1
TGTGCCAGCAGCTTAGCGGGCATTTGGGGGACTGAAGCTTTCTTT
CASSLAGIWGTEAFF
>few|.|TRBV7-2|TRBJ2-1
TGTGCCAGCAGCTTTTACCGGTACAATGAGCAGTTCTTC
CASSFYRYNEQFF
>few|TRBD1|TRBV28|TRBJ1-5
TGTGCCAGCAGTTACAGACAGGGACGGCAGCCCCAGCATTTT
CASSYRQGRQPQHF
>.|TRBD1|TRBV12-3/TRBV12-4|TRBJ2-7
TGTGCCAGCCAAGACAGGGGATACGAGCAGTACTTC
CASQDRGYEQYF
>.|.|TRBV20-1|TRBJ2-7
TGCAGTGCCGGGCCCGGGCCGACCCGCTACGAGCAGTACTTC
CSAGPGPTRYEQYF
>few|TRBD2|TRBV4-3|TRBJ2-3
TGCGCCAGCAGTACCACGCGAGGGTCCGGGGGGACAGATACGCAGTATTTT
CASSTTRGSGGTDTQYF
>many|.|TRBV29-1|TRBJ2-5
TGCAGCGTTGAAGATCATGAGGGGGGGGAGACCCAGTACTTC
CSVEDHEGGETQYF
>few|TRBD1|TRBV5-1|TRBJ2-3
TGCGCCAGCAGCCGGACAGGGGTGGGTACAGATACGCAGTATTTT
CASSRTGVGTDTQYF
>.|.|TRBV7-9|TRBJ2-3
TGTGCCAGCAGCTTATCCGGGACCAAAAGCACAGATACGCAGTATTTT
CASSLSGTKSTDTQYF
>once|.|TRBV7-2|TRBJ2-5
TGTGCCAGCAACACCTTGGGACGGACCCAAGAGACCCAGTACTTC
CASNTLGRTQETQYF
>few|.|TRBV11-2|TRBJ2-4
TGTGCCAGCAGCTTAGATTATGCCGGGGCCAAAAACATTCAGTACTTC
CASSLDYAGAKNIQYF
>many|.|TRBV11-2|TRBJ2-5
TGTGCCAGCAGCTTAGTGGAGACCCAGTACTTC
CASSLVETQYF
>.|.|TRBV28|TRBJ1-4
TGTGCCAGCAGAGACGGTGGAAATGAAAAACTGTTTTTT
CASRDGGNEKLFF
>.|TRBD2|TRBV27|TRBJ2-3
TGTGCCAGCAGTCCTGGCGGGGGGGCCGCAGGGGGAAATACGCAGTATTTT
CASSPGGGAAGGNTQYF
>.|.|TRBV20-1|TRBJ2-5
TGCAGTGCTCCGGGGGTGGGAGAGACCCTGTACTTC
CSAPGVGETLYF
>few|.|TRBV29-1|TRBJ1-2
TGCAGCGTTGAGGGTGGTGCCAGGGTGCGCGAGGGCTACACCTTC
CSVEGGARVREGYTF
>.|.|TRBV30|TRBJ1-1
TGTGCCTGGACACAGACTACGAACACTGAAGCTTTCTTT
CAWTQTTNTEAFF
>few|TRBD1|TRBV7-2|TRBJ2-5
TGTGCCAGCAGCTTAGGTGGCAGGGGGAAGGAGGAGACCCAGTACTTC
CASSLGGRGKEETQYF
>.|.|TRBV20-1|TRBJ1-5
TGCAGTGCTAGAGATGGGACGGATAATCAGCCCCAGCATTTT
CSARDGTDNQPQHF
>few|.|TRBV14|TRBJ2-5
TGTGCCAGCAGCTTTGCCAGAATCCCTCTAGAGACCCAGTACTTC
CASSFARIPLETQYF
>.|.|TRBV9|TRBJ2-5
TGTGCCAGCAGCGCCTTGGACGGAGAGAGGAGGCAGTACTTC
CASSALDGERRQYF
>.|.|TRBV29-1|TRBJ1-6
TGCAGCGTTGGGGAGAGTAATTCACCCCTCCACTTT
CSVGESNSPLHF
>.|.|TRBV29-1|TRBJ1-1
TGCAGCGCCCGTGCGGGGGACACTGAAGCTTTCTTT
CSARAGDTEAFF
>.|TRBD1|TRBV7-2|TRBJ1-1
TGTGCCAGCAGCGCACAAACAGGGGGGAACACTGAAGCTTTCTTT
CASSAQTGGNTEAFF
>.|.|TRBV7-6|TRBJ2-2
TGTGCCAGCAGCTTAGCAACCAGGGTGGGGGAGCTGTTTTTT
CASSLATRVGELFF
>once|.|TRBV7-2|TRBJ1-1
TGTGCCAGCAGCCAGTGGGGCACTGAAGCTTTCTTT
CASSQWGTEAFF
>.|.|TRBV25-1|TRBJ2-2
TGTGCCAGCAGTTTTTTTCGGCTGAGCACCGGGGAGCTGTTTTTT
CASSFFRLSTGELFF
>.|.|TRBV29-1|TRBJ1-5
TGCAGCGTTGCCTTTGGGACGTCCGGGGATCAGCCCCAGCATTTT
CSVAFGTSGDQPQHF